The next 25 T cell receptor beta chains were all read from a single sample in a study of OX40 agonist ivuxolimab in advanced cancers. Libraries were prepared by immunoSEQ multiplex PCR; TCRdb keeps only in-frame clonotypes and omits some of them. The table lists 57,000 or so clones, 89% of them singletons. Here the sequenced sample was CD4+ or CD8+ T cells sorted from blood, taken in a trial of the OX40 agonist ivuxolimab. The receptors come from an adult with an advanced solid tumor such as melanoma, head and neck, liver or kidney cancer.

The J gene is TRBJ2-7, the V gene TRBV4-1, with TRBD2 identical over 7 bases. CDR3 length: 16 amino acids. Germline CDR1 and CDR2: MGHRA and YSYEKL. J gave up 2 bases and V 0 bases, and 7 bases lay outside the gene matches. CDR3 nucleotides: TGCGCCAGCAGCCAAGATCCCACTAGCGCCCCCTACGAGCAGTACTTC. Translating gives CASSQDPTSAPYEQYF.

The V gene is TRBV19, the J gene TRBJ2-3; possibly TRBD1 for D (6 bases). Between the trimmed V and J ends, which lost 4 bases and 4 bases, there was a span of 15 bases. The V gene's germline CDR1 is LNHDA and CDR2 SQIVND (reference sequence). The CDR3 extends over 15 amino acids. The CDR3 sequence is CASSTRHRDADTQYF. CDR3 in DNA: TGTGCCAGTAGTACCCGTCACAGGGACGCAGATACGCAGTATTTT.

CDR3 sequence (DNA): TGTGCCAGCAGCCTCAGACTAAAAGAGACCCAGTACTTC. Translated: CASSLRLKETQYF. This rearrangement joins TRBV13 to TRBJ2-5; the D gene is possibly TRBD2 (5 bases). The CDR3 has 13 residues. Looked up from germline, CDR1 is PRHDT and CDR2 is FYEKMQ (reference sequence). V was clipped by 5 bases and J by 3 bases, with 10 bases between them.

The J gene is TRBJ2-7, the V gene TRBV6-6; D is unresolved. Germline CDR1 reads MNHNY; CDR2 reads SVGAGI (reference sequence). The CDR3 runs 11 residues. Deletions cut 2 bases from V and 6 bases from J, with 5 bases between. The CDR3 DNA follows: TGTGCCAGCAGTTACGTTCTCGAGCAGTACTTC. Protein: CASSYVLEQYF.

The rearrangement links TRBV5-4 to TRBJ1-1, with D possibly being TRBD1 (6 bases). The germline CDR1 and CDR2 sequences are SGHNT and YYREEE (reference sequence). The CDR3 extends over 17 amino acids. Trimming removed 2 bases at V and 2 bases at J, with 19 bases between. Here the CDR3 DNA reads TGTGCCAGCAGCTTCTTACAGGGAAGTCCCTACAACACTGAAGCTTTCTTT. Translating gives CASSFLQGSPYNTEAFF.

DNA for the CDR3: TGTGCCAGCAGCCCGGGAGGAGCCTACGAGCAGTACTTC. This sequence encodes CASSPGGAYEQYF. The chain has TRBV28 and TRBJ2-7, with 7 bases matching TRBD2. With V trimmed by 6 bases and J by 2 bases, 4 bases remained unmatched. CDR3 size: 13 residues. Germline CDR1 is MDHEN and CDR2 is SYDVKM.

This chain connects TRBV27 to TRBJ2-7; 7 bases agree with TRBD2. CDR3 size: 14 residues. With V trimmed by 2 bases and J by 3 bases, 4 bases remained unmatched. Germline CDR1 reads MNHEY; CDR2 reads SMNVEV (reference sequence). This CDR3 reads CASSLGTKYYEQYF. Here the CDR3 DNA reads TGTGCCAGCAGTTTAGGGACTAAATACTACGAGCAGTACTTC.

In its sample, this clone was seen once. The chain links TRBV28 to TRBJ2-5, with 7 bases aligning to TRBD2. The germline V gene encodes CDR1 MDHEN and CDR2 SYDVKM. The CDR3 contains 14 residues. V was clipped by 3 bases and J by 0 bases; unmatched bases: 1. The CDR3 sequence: CASSFLADQETQYF. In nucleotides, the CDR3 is TGTGCCAGCAGTTTCCTAGCGGACCAAGAGACCCAGTACTTC.

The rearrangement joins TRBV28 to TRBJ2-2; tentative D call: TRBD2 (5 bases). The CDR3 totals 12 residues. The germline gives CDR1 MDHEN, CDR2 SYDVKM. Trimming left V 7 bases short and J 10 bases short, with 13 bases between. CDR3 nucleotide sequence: TGTGCCAGCAACTCGGGGTCCGTGGAGCTGTTTTTT. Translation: CASNSGSVELFF.

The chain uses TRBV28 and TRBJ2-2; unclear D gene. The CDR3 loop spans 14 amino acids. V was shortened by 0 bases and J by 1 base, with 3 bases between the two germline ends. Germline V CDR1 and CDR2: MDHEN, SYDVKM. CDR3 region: CASSLWQNTGELFF. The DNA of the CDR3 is TGTGCCAGCAGTTTATGGCAGAACACCGGGGAGCTGTTTTTT.

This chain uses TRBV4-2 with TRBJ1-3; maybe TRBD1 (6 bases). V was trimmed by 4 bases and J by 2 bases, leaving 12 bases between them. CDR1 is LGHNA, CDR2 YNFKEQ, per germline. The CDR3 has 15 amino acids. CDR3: CASSPKGVAGNTIYF. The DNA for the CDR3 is TGTGCCAGCAGCCCGAAGGGGGTTGCTGGAAACACCATATATTTT.

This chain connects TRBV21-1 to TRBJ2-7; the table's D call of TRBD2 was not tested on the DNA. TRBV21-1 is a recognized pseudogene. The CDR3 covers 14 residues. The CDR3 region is CASSKVRSSYEQYF. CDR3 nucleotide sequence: TGTGCCAGCAGCAAAGTCCGGAGCTCCTACGAGCAGTACTTC.

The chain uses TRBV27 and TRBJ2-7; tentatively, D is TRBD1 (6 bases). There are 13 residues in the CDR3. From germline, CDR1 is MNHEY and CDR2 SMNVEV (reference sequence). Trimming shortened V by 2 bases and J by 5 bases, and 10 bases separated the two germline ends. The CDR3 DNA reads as TGTGCCAGCAGTTTAGAACAGGGAAACGAGCAGTACTTC. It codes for CASSLEQGNEQYF.

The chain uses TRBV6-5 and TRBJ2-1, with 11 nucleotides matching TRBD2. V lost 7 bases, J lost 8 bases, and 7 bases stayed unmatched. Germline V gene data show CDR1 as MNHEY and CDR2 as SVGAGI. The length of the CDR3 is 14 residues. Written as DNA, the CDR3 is TGTGCCAGCACCATACTAGCGGGAGTCGATGAGCAGTTCTTC. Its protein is CASTILAGVDEQFF.

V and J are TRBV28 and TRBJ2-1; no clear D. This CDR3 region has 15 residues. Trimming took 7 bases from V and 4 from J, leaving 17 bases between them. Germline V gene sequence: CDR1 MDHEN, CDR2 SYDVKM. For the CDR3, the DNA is TGTGCCAGCACCCTGAGCTGGGGAACATACAATGAGCAGTTCTTC. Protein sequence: CASTLSWGTYNEQFF.

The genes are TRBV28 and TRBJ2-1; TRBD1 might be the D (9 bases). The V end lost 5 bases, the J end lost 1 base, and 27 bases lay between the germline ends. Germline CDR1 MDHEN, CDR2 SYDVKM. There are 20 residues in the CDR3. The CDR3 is CASSLDRGTEREWSYNEQFF. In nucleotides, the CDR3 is TGTGCCAGCAGTCTGGACAGGGGAACAGAGCGGGAGTGGTCCTACAATGAGCAGTTCTTC.

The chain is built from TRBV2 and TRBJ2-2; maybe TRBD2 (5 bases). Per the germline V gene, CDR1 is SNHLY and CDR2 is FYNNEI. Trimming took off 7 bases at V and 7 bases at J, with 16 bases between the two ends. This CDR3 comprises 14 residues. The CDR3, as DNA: TGTGCCAGCACCCCGGGATACGGGGACGGGGAGCTGTTTTTT. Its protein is CASTPGYGDGELFF.

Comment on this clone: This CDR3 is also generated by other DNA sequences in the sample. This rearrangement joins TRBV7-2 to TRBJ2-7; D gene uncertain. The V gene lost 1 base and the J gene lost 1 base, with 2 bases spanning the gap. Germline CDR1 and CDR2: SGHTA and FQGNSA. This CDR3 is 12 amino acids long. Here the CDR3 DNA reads TGTGCCAGCAGCTTAGTGTCCTACGAGCAGTACTTC. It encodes CASSLVSYEQYF.

The CDR3 DNA sequence: TGTGCCAGCAGTTTAAAAGGGCAGACAGGTGCTGATGGCTACACCTTC. Amino acids: CASSLKGQTGADGYTF. The gene calls are TRBV27 and TRBJ1-2; maybe TRBD1 (6 bases). The V and J ends lost 2 bases and 6 bases respectively, with 19 bases between them. CDR3 length equals 16 residues. Per the germline V gene, CDR1 is MNHEY and CDR2 is SMNVEV (reference sequence).

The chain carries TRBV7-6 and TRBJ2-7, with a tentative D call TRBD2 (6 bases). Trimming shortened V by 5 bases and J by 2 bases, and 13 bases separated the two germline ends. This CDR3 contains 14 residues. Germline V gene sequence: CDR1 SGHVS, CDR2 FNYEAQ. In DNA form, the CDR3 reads TGTGCCAGCAGCACACCCGGGACTGCCTACGAGCAGTACTTC. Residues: CASSTPGTAYEQYF.

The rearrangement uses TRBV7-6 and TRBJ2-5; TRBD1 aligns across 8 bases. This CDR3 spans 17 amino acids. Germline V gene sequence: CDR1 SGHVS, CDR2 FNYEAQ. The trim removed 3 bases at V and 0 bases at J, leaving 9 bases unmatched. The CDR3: CASSFLPTGANQETQYF. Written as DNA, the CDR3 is TGTGCCAGCAGCTTCTTACCGACAGGGGCGAACCAAGAGACCCAGTACTTC.

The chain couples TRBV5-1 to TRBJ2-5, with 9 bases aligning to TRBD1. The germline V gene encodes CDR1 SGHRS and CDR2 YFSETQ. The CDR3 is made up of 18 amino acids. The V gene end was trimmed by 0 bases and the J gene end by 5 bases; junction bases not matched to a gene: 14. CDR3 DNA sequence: TGCGCCAGCAGCTTGGCCGGGACAGGGTGGAACATAAAGGAGACCCAGTACTTC. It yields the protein CASSLAGTGWNIKETQYF.

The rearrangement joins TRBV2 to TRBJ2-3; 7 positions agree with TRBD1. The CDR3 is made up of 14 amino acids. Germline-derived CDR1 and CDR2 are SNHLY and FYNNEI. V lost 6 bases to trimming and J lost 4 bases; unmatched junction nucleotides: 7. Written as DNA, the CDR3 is TGTGCCAGCAGCTCGACAGGGTTCCCAGATACGCAGTATTTT. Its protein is CASSSTGFPDTQYF. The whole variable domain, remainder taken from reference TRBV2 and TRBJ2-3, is EPEVTQTPSHQVTQMGQEVILRCVPISNHLYFYWYRQILGQKVEFLVSFYNNEISEKSEIFDDQFSVERPDGSNFTLKIRSTKLEDSAMYFCASSSTGFPDTQYFGPGTRLTVL.

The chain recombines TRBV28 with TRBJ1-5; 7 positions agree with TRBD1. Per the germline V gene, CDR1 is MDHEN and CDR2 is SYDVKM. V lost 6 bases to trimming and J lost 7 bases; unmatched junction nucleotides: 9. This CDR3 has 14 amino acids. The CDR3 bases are TGTGCCAGCAGCCCAGTAGGGGGCCGGCAGCCCCAGCATTTT. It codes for CASSPVGGRQPQHF.

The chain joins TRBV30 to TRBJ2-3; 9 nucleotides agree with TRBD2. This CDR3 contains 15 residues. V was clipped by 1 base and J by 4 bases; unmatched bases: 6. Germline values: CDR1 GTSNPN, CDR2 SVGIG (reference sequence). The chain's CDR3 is CAWSAVSGSSDTQYF. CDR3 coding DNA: TGTGCCTGGAGTGCGGTTAGCGGGAGTTCAGATACGCAGTATTTT.